Listed below are T cell receptor beta chains from one sample, sequenced in a study of blood T cells in healthy people across ages. One entry per CDR3 protein results from TCRdb running MiXCR on the 5' RACE reads. Altogether around 710,000 distinct CDR3 sequences are present, around 46% being singletons, with the ten largest covering 20% to 25%. Sequencing input: blood. The receptor set was obtained from a woman aged 55-75 years in good health. Both conserved end residues are trimmed from each CDR3. Each record gives: V gene, clone size, CDR3 length, J gene, CDR3 protein. Some rows mark clone size as missing; the rest say once, few, many or name a class of expanded clone.

v_gene: TRBV27
abundance: few
len: 13
j_gene: TRBJ1-6
CDR3aa: ASSLATDRNSPLH

v_gene: TRBV11-1
abundance: few
len: 13
j_gene: TRBJ2-2
CDR3aa: ASSLAGSGTGELF

v_gene: TRBV5-1
abundance: few
len: 11
j_gene: TRBJ2-5
CDR3aa: ASSHTGRETQY

v_gene: TRBV20-1
abundance: NA
len: 16
j_gene: TRBJ2-3
CDR3aa: SASSSGGAYSSTDTQY

v_gene: TRBV4-3
abundance: NA
len: 13
j_gene: NA
CDR3aa: ASSQVGRGLNEQY

v_gene: TRBV6-1
abundance: NA
len: 13
j_gene: TRBJ1-5
CDR3aa: ASSPDSGGNQPQH

v_gene: TRBV18
abundance: few
len: 13
j_gene: TRBJ2-3
CDR3aa: ASSPSGRASDTQY

v_gene: TRBV5-1
abundance: few
len: 12
j_gene: TRBJ1-1
CDR3aa: ASSLDSINTEAF

v_gene: TRBV14
abundance: NA
len: 14
j_gene: TRBJ2-1
CDR3aa: ASSHRTSGGGNEQF

v_gene: TRBV25-1
abundance: NA
len: 10
j_gene: TRBJ1-4
CDR3aa: ASPGAGEKLF

v_gene: TRBV9
abundance: NA
len: 13
j_gene: TRBJ1-2
CDR3aa: ASSVVDRARSGYT

v_gene: TRBV28
abundance: NA
len: 12
j_gene: TRBJ1-2
CDR3aa: ASSLRTGPYGYT

v_gene: TRBV9
abundance: NA
len: 14
j_gene: TRBJ2-2
CDR3aa: ASSVAGMTNTGELF

v_gene: TRBV6-1
abundance: few
len: 13
j_gene: TRBJ1-3
CDR3aa: ASSGTRASGNTIY

v_gene: TRBV7-2
abundance: once
len: 13
j_gene: TRBJ1-5
CDR3aa: ASSLGPQVNQPQH

v_gene: TRBV6-2/TRBV6-3
abundance: many
len: 10
j_gene: TRBJ2-7
CDR3aa: ASSYPPYEQY

v_gene: TRBV21-1
abundance: NA
len: 11
j_gene: TRBJ2-5
CDR3aa: ASSREPYWEQY

v_gene: TRBV6-5
abundance: few
len: 13
j_gene: TRBJ1-4
CDR3aa: ASSRFAGPNEKLF